This TCR beta chain is drawn from a study of T cells after yellow fever vaccination. Study-wide background: SMART-Seq v4 Ultra Low Input prepared the low-cell-number fractions. Whole-study results and caveats: The secondary response was weaker but peaked faster, day 5 versus 15.

UMIs and a universal primer site were added when TCR cDNA was made by 5'RACE template switching. TCRdb re-derived calls from the 5' RACE reads in MiXCR, one entry per CDR3 protein. This table holds 160,000 or so distinct CDR3 sequences, approximately 6.8% found once. A remark on this clonotype: Antigen: not known.

This sequence originates from a young man who received the YFV17D yellow fever vaccine. This specimen consisted of CD4+ T cells sorted from PBMCs, obtained less than 6 days after the first yellow fever vaccination.

As DNA, the CDR3 is TGTGCCAGCAGTGAAAGACAGGCGGGGACCCAGTACTTC. It encodes CASSERQAGTQYF. The rearrangement joins TRBV25-1 to TRBJ2-5; TRBD1 might be the D (6 bases). Per germline, CDR1 MGHDK and CDR2 SYGVNS. This CDR3 region has 13 residues. Deletions cut 2 bases from V and 7 bases from J, with 11 bases between.